This entry features one TCR beta chain sequence. The data derive from a study of cytotoxic CD8 clonotypes in ibrutinib-treated CLL. Germline V gene sequence: CDR1 GTSNPN, CDR2 SVGIG (reference sequence). Trimming left V 0 bases short and J 4 bases short, with 15 bases between. The CDR3 is made up of 16 amino acids. Profiling relied on immunoSEQ multiplex PCR, and the TCRdb table lists in-frame clones only, not all of them. The repertoire holds about 250,000 clones, with 70% as singletons. The starting material was PBMCs, obtained after 24 months of ibrutinib treatment. The chain joins TRBV30 to TRBJ1-4; tentatively, D is TRBD1 (5 bases). The TCR sequence derives from a human donor with chronic lymphocytic leukemia. CDR3 sequence: CAWSVPMTAVNEKLFF. DNA of the CDR3: TGTGCCTGGAGTGTACCTATGACAGCTGTTAATGAAAAACTGTTTTTT.